Following are 30 T cell receptor beta chains from one sample sequenced in a study of T cell clonality in common variable immunodeficiency. Broader study findings: Common variable immunodeficiency TCR beta sequences reportedly had fewer deletions and N-nucleotide insertions.

These TCRs' antigens remain unknown. TCRdb keeps only in-frame clones here, not all; method: immunoSEQ multiplex PCR. Sampling found about 26,000 clones, none seen once. The sequenced sample was peripheral blood mononuclear cells. The receptors derive from a human donor with common variable immunodeficiency.

A note on this clone: The sequenced fragment ends 3 residues before the CDR3 boundary, so the rest is inferred from the germline J gene. The chain joins TRBV11-2 to TRBJ2-7; 9 bases align to TRBD1. V lost 5 bases, J lost 1 base, and 3 bases stayed unmatched. Germline V CDR1 and CDR2: SGHAT, FQNNGV. The CDR3 extends over 14 amino acids. The CDR3 reads CASSKQGASYEQYF. The part of the CDR3 DNA that was read is TGTGCCAGCAGCAAACAGGGGGCGTCCTACGAG.

This clone occurred many times. The CDR3 end falls 3 residues outside the read, so it is completed with the germline J gene. The rearrangement uses TRBV5-1 and TRBJ1-2; 12 bases are shared with TRBD1. The CDR3 has 16 residues. Losses at the gene ends were 0 bases for V and 6 bases for J; bases not matched to a gene: 6. Per germline, CDR1 SGHRS and CDR2 YFSETQ. The DNA read from the CDR3 is TGCGCCAGCAGCTTGGACCCGGGACAGGGGGCAAATGGC. This translates into CASSLDPGQGANG. The whole CDR3 is CASSLDPGQGANGYTF.

This clone was picked up many times. Sequencing ends 3 residues short of the CDR3 end; the germline J gene provides the rest. The chain links TRBV2 to TRBJ1-6; the D gene is possibly TRBD1 (6 bases). V shed 5 bases and J shed 6 bases, with 11 bases lying between them. This CDR3 spans 14 amino acids. Germline assignment: CDR1 SNHLY and CDR2 FYNNEI. CDR3 DNA, as far as it was read: TGTGCCAGCAGTCAAGGACAGATTAATTCACCC. Translating it yields CASSQGQINSP. The entire CDR3 protein is CASSQGQINSPLHF.

This clone was seen only a few times. The CDR3 goes on 3 residues after the read ends, and that part is filled in from the germline J gene. The genes are TRBV29-1 and TRBJ1-5, with a weak D call TRBD1 (6 bases). Between the trimmed V and J ends, which lost 4 bases and 2 bases, there was a span of 9 bases. CDR1 SQVTM and CDR2 ANQGSEA come from the germline V gene. There are 13 residues in the CDR3. The sequenced part of the CDR3 DNA is TGCAGCGTTGGTGCAGGGGGCAATCAGCCC. This gives the protein CSVGAGGNQP. In full, the CDR3 reads CSVGAGGNQPQHF.

In this sample, this clone turned up a few times. The missing CDR3 end, 3 residues past where the read stops, is filled in from the germline J gene. This sequence joins TRBV6-2 or TRBV6-3 and TRBJ2-1; D is perhaps TRBD1 (5 bases). Trimming pared 7 bases from V and 0 bases from J, leaving 16 bases between. CDR1 is MNHEY, CDR2 SVGEGT, per germline. The CDR3 sequence is 16 residues long. The CDR3 bases that were read are TGTGCCAGCACCGCTCTGGGGCAGAGCTCCTACAATGAG. As protein: CASTALGQSSYNE. The entire CDR3 is CASTALGQSSYNEQFF.

Concerning this clone itself: Read sequence stops 3 residues before the CDR3 end, and the germline J gene provides the missing end. This chain uses TRBV7-8 with TRBJ2-7, with a tentative D call TRBD2 (6 bases). CDR1 is SGHVS, CDR2 FQNEAQ, per germline. The CDR3 contains 12 residues. The V end lost 3 bases, the J end lost 6 bases, and 9 bases lay between the germline ends. The DNA read from the CDR3 is TGTGCCAGCAGCTTTTTGGGGGGCGAG. It yields the protein CASSFLGGE. The entire CDR3 sequence reads CASSFLGGEQYF.

This clone was seen repeatedly, ten times or more. CDR3 DNA, as far as it was read: TGTGCCTGGAGTGTACAGTCATCCTTTGGAAACACC. This translates into CAWSVQSSFGNT. The full-length CDR3 reads as CAWSVQSSFGNTIYF. This chain connects TRBV30 to TRBJ1-3; no clear D. The read terminates 3 residues before the CDR3 end, so the remaining end is supplied by the germline J gene. Trimming shortened V by 0 bases and J by 3 bases, and 12 bases separated the two germline ends. The germline gives CDR1 GTSNPN, CDR2 SVGIG (reference sequence). CDR3 size: 15 residues.

On this clone: Sequencing ends 3 residues short of the CDR3 end; the germline J gene provides the rest. V and J are TRBV20-1 and TRBJ2-7, with no clear D. Germline V CDR1 and CDR2: DFQATT, SNEGSKA (reference sequence). The V end lost 6 bases, the J end lost 5 bases, and 20 bases lay between the germline ends. The CDR3 consists of 14 residues. CDR3 in amino acids: CSAALTLLLHEQYF. Incomplete CDR3 DNA: TGCAGTGCAGCCTTAACCCTACTACTACACGAG.

This clone was recorded many times. The read ends 3 residues shy of where the CDR3 ends; the end is completed using the germline J gene. The genes are TRBV13 and TRBJ2-3; no clear D gene. Trimming stripped 5 bases from V and 1 base from J, with 4 bases between. Germline V gene lookup returns CDR1 PRHDT and CDR2 FYEKMQ (reference sequence). This CDR3 comprises 12 residues. This CDR3 reads CASSPGTDTQYF. The CDR3 DNA, read in part, is TGTGCCAGCAGCCCCGGCACAGATACG.

There are a few counts of this clone. The read finishes 3 residues shy of the CDR3 end, and the germline J gene is used to complete it. The chain joins TRBV11-2 to TRBJ1-3; D unresolved. This CDR3 spans 14 amino acids. Per the germline V gene, CDR1 is SGHAT and CDR2 is FQNNGV. Trimming left V 1 base short and J 0 bases short, with 4 bases between. The CDR3 DNA, read in part, is TGTGCCAGCAGCTTAGCCAGCTCTGGAAACACC. It codes for CASSLASSGNT. The entire CDR3 sequence reads CASSLASSGNTIYF.

This clone was recorded many times. The CDR3 end lies 3 residues beyond the end of the read and is filled in from the germline J gene. The V and J genes are TRBV2 and TRBJ2-1; 8 bases are a match to TRBD2. Germline values: CDR1 SNHLY, CDR2 FYNNEI. The V gene end was trimmed by 6 bases and the J gene end by 6 bases; junction bases not matched to a gene: 1. CDR3 length: 12 amino acids. Here the CDR3 reads CASRGLVNEQFF. The CDR3 bases that were read are TGTGCCAGCAGGGGACTAGTCAATGAG. The full variable domain, completed using reference TRBV2 and TRBJ2-1, is EPEVTQTPSHQVTQMGQEVILRCVPISNHLYFYWYRQILGQKVEFLVSFYNNEISEKSEIFDDQFSVERPDGSNFTLKIRSTKLEDSAMYFCASRGLVNEQFFGPGTRLTVL.

Many counts were recorded for this clone. With the read ending 3 residues before the CDR3 end, the germline J gene is used to fill in that end. This chain joins TRBV5-4 and TRBJ2-3; 9 nucleotides agree with TRBD2. This CDR3 contains 15 residues. Germline CDR1 reads SGHNT; CDR2 reads YYREEE (reference sequence). Losses at the gene ends were 0 bases for V and 1 base for J; bases not matched to a gene: 0. The CDR3 spells CASSLVAGGTDTQYF. CDR3 DNA (partial): TGTGCCAGCAGCTTGGTAGCGGGGGGCACAGATACG.

This clone was observed many times. The CDR3 is cut off 3 residues early in the read; its end comes from the germline J gene. The chain couples TRBV19 to TRBJ1-2, with D tentatively TRBD1 (6 bases). Germline V CDR1 and CDR2: LNHDA, SQIVND (reference sequence). Trimming left V 3 bases short and J 5 bases short, with 13 bases between. The length of the CDR3 is 14 residues. The covered CDR3 bases are TGTGCCAGTAGTATGCGGGGGGCGGGGTATGGC. It translates to CASSMRGAGYG. The whole CDR3 region reads CASSMRGAGYGYTF.

In its sample, this clone was seen a few times. The CDR3 is cut off 3 residues early in the read; its end comes from the germline J gene. The chain combines TRBV20-1 with TRBJ1-1; TRBD1 agrees at 7 bases. The CDR3 length is 13 residues. J gave up 2 bases and V 7 bases, and 7 bases lay outside the gene matches. The germline CDR1 and CDR2 sequences are DFQATT and SNEGSKA (reference sequence). CDR3 residues: CSVPTGPNTEAFF. Incomplete CDR3 DNA: TGCAGTGTTCCGACAGGGCCCAACACTGAA.

This clone was seen ten or more times. With the read ending 3 residues before the CDR3 end, the germline J gene is used to fill in that end. The same CDR3 can be traced to other DNA sequences in this sample. This chain connects TRBV7-2 to TRBJ1-4; weak D call: TRBD1 (6 bases). The germline V and J ends were trimmed by 5 bases and 7 bases, with 14 bases remaining between them. Germline loops: CDR1 SGHTA, CDR2 FQGNSA. The CDR3 runs 14 residues. Incomplete CDR3 DNA: TGTGCCAGCAGCGTACAGGGAGGGGCTGAAAAA. This codes for CASSVQGGAEK. The whole CDR3 protein is CASSVQGGAEKLFF.

This clone was seen at least ten times. The CDR3 is cut off 3 residues early in the read; its end comes from the germline J gene. The J gene is TRBJ2-3, the V gene TRBV20-1; TRBD1 matches 8 bases. V trimming: 6 bases; J trimming: 3 bases; junction bases outside the gene matches: 5. Germline CDR1 and CDR2: DFQATT and SNEGSKA (reference sequence). The CDR3 loop spans 13 amino acids. CDR3 bases read: TGCAGTGCCCTTGGACAGGGAACAGATACG. Amino acid sequence: CSALGQGTDT. The whole CDR3 is CSALGQGTDTQYF.

In its sample, this clone was seen many times. The CDR3 end lies 3 residues beyond the end of the read and is filled in from the germline J gene. V gene TRBV6-1 combines with J gene TRBJ2-5, with TRBD2 matching 11 bases. V was clipped by 2 bases and J by 5 bases; unmatched bases: 4. This CDR3 comprises 15 residues. Germline CDR1 reads MNHNS; CDR2 reads SASEGT. The CDR3 DNA, read in part, is TGTGCCAGCAGTGAATTAGCGGGGGGGGAGGAGACC. Translation gives CASSELAGGEET. The full CDR3 sequence reads CASSELAGGEETQYF.

Ten or more counts support this clone. The DNA ends 3 residues before the CDR3 does, and the rest of the CDR3 is filled in from the germline J gene. The V and J genes are TRBV5-4 and TRBJ1-1; TRBD1 matches at 9 bases. Per the germline V gene, CDR1 is SGHNT and CDR2 is YYREEE (reference sequence). The CDR3 sequence is 14 residues long. The J segment lost 7 bases and the V segment lost 4 bases, leaving 8 bases of the junction unmatched. The CDR3 sequence: CASSPTGGAFEAFF. The sequenced CDR3 bases are TGTGCCAGCAGCCCAACAGGGGGCGCTTTTGAA. The full variable domain, with the rest looked up from reference TRBV5-4 and TRBJ1-1, is ETGVTQSPTHLIKTRGQQVTLRCSSQSGHNTVSWYQQALGQGPQFIFQYYREEENGRGNFPPRFSGLQFPNYSSELNVNALELDDSALYLCASSPTGGAFEAFFGQGTRLTVV.

Regarding this clone: The CDR3 goes on 3 residues after the read ends, and that part is filled in from the germline J gene. The chain employs TRBV19 and TRBJ2-4; D unresolved. The CDR3 sequence is 14 residues long. The V gene's germline CDR1 is LNHDA and CDR2 SQIVND (reference sequence). The CDR3 DNA, read in part, is TGTGCCAGTAGTAAGTTTCACAGCAATCAGCCT. It encodes CASSKFHSNQP. The CDR3 reads in full as CASSKFHSNQPQYF.

This clone was counted at least ten times. The CDR3 is cut off 3 residues early in the read; its end comes from the germline J gene. The chain couples TRBV11-2 to TRBJ2-7; TRBD1 matches 8 bases. CDR3 size: 15 residues. V lost 5 bases to trimming and J lost 2 bases; unmatched junction nucleotides: 8. In germline, CDR1 is SGHAT, CDR2 FQNNGV. Incomplete CDR3 DNA: TGTGCCAGCAGCACAAATCCAGGGGGCGCCTACGAG. It codes for CASSTNPGGAYE. The CDR3 as a whole reads CASSTNPGGAYEQYF.

This clone appeared many times. The read ends 3 residues before the CDR3 terminus; that terminus is restored from the germline J gene. The chain uses TRBV5-6 and TRBJ2-1; perhaps TRBD1 as D (5 bases). Germline assignment: CDR1 SGHDT and CDR2 YYEEEE. The V and J ends lost 2 bases and 4 bases respectively, with 10 bases between them. The CDR3 is 14 residues long. CDR3 in amino acids: CASSFPAGYNEQFF. The DNA read from the CDR3 is TGTGCCAGCAGCTTTCCTGCAGGGTACAATGAG.

This clone was seen many times. The CDR3 end lies 3 residues beyond the end of the read and is filled in from the germline J gene. V and J are TRBV29-1 and TRBJ2-3; D is ambiguous. Germline CDR1 is SQVTM and CDR2 is ANQGSEA. The length of the CDR3 is 12 residues. Trimming stripped 6 bases from V and 3 bases from J, with 10 bases between. The CDR3 reads CSVSGQTDTQYF. Incomplete CDR3 DNA: TGCAGCGTATCTGGGCAGACAGATACG.

This clone was detected many times. The read ends 3 residues before the CDR3 terminus; that terminus is restored from the germline J gene. The rearrangement joins TRBV20-1 to TRBJ2-7; perhaps TRBD1 as D (6 bases). From germline, CDR1 is DFQATT and CDR2 SNEGSKA (reference sequence). V lost 2 bases, J lost 1 base, and 12 bases lay in between. CDR3 length: 14 amino acids. The CDR3 spells CSARQNTGSYEQYF. The part of the CDR3 DNA that was read is TGCAGTGCTAGACAAAATACAGGGTCCTACGAG.

This clone was picked up many times. The read stops 3 residues short of the end of the CDR3; the missing end is completed from the germline J gene. The gene calls are TRBV14 and TRBJ1-2, with 12 bases that match TRBD1. J gave up 7 bases and V 2 bases, and 5 bases lay outside the gene matches. CDR1 and CDR2 (germline): SGHDN, FVKESK. The CDR3 length is 15 residues. The covered CDR3 bases are TGTGCCAGCAGCCAATCGGGACAGGGGGCGCTTGGC. Translated: CASSQSGQGALG. The full-length CDR3 reads as CASSQSGQGALGYTF.

This clone was found many times. The read comes to an end 3 residues before the CDR3 does, leaving the germline J gene to fill in the end. The rearrangement joins TRBV5-1 to TRBJ2-2; D is unclear. This CDR3 spans 13 amino acids. The V end lost 4 bases, the J end lost 7 bases, and 11 bases lay between the germline ends. Per the germline V gene, CDR1 is SGHRS and CDR2 is YFSETQ. Here the CDR3 reads CASSPSLVGELFF. CDR3 bases read: TGCGCCAGCAGCCCTTCTCTAGTCGGGGAG. The variable domain in full, with the rest retrieved from reference TRBV5-1 and TRBJ2-2, is KAGVTQTPRYLIKTRGQQVTLSCSPISGHRSVSWYQQTPGQGLQFLFEYFSETQRNKGNFPGRFSGRQFSNSRSEMNVSTLELGDSALYLCASSPSLVGELFFGEGSRLTVL.

This clone was detected ten times or more. The CDR3 is cut off 3 residues early in the read; its end comes from the germline J gene. The V and J genes are TRBV6-2 or TRBV6-3 and TRBJ2-3; no firm D call. The CDR3 spans 13 residues. Deletions cut 7 bases from V and 5 bases from J, with 13 bases between. Per germline, CDR1 MNHEY and CDR2 SVGEGT. The DNA read from the CDR3 is TGTGCCAGCACCCCCTTCCCCGGAGATACG. It codes for CASTPFPGDT. In full, the CDR3 reads CASTPFPGDTQYF.

The table lists this clone with many counts. The CDR3 sequence is CASSFKETQYF. The CDR3 DNA, read in part, is TGTGCCAGCAGTTTTAAAGAGACC. The chain carries TRBV6-2 or TRBV6-3 and TRBJ2-5; D is unresolved. With the read ending 3 residues before the CDR3 end, the germline J gene is used to fill in that end. Germline-derived CDR1 and CDR2 are MNHEY and SVGEGT. This CDR3 region has 11 residues. Trimming removed 4 bases at V and 3 bases at J, with 3 bases between.

At least ten counts were recorded for this clone. The CDR3 is cut off 3 residues early in the read; its end comes from the germline J gene. The V and J genes are TRBV5-1 and TRBJ2-2; D is unclear. V lost 0 bases, J lost 3 bases, and 9 bases lay in between. CDR3 length equals 15 residues. CDR1 and CDR2 from the germline V gene are SGHRS and YFSETQ. Incomplete CDR3 DNA: TGCGCCAGCAGCTTGGAACAGATAGACACCGGGGAG. It specifies CASSLEQIDTGE. The entire CDR3 sequence reads CASSLEQIDTGELFF.

This clone was seen at least ten times. The CDR3 end is not reached by the read, which stops 3 residues before it; the germline J gene fills it in. The chain is built from TRBV9 and TRBJ2-7; 7 nucleotides line up with TRBD1. The CDR3 runs 15 residues. Germline V gene lookup returns CDR1 SGDLS and CDR2 YYNGEE. Trimming cost V 3 bases and J 6 bases; bases outside gene matches: 12. The CDR3 sequence: CASSAEGQRNSEQYF. The sequenced part of the CDR3 DNA is TGTGCCAGCAGCGCCGAGGGACAGAGGAACTCCGAG.

This clone was counted many times. The CDR3 is cut off 3 residues early in the read; its end comes from the germline J gene. The chain has TRBV19 and TRBJ2-3; D is unclear. Germline V gene sequence: CDR1 LNHDA, CDR2 SQIVND (reference sequence). CDR3 length: 15 residues. V lost 0 bases to trimming and J lost 4 bases, with 11 bases between them. The sequenced part of the CDR3 DNA is TGTGCCAGTAGTATAGATGGCAGCCGGGCAGATACG. Translating it yields CASSIDGSRADT. The whole CDR3 protein reads CASSIDGSRADTQYF.